This TCR beta chain was identified in a study of early T cells in non-severe SARS-CoV-2 infection (dated by TCRdb to the early 2020s). Background on the whole study: Bulk RNA from unsorted whole blood was used for TCR sequencing, so alpha and beta chains could not be paired. Overall study outcomes, separate from this receptor: Matching against VDJdb was skewed toward anti-spike CD8 responses, likely underestimated virus-specific expansions, and missed private and CD4 specificities.

The study was a case-control design nested within a healthcare worker cohort in London, UK, with weekly nasopharyngeal swab PCR tests and blood sampling. Healthcare workers were recruited during the week of the UK lockdown, between 23 and 31 March 2020, and followed weekly for up to about 15 weeks. From cysteine to phenylalanine, the CDR3 is 16 amino acids long. CDR3 DNA only is kept here, 48 bases in frame from base 1. Ends trimmed: V by 5 bases, J by 2 bases; bases unmatched to a gene: 7. From a lookup of the germline V gene, CDR1 and CDR2 are SGHTA and FQGNSA. As to this clonotype: It lacks a known antigen. Per-base qualities were not stored, and no clone one base away is much larger.

Libraries were made using 5' RACE. Instrument on record: NextSeq 500. The TCR library protocol attached unique molecular identifiers to individual cDNA molecules to correct for sequencing error and PCR bias. Both TCR alpha and beta chains were sequenced, and tight co-correlation was observed between alpha and beta sequence abundances in each sample. Per the original workflow: V gene, J gene and CDR3 annotation of TCR sequences was performed with Decombinator V4. Expanded TCRs were defined as changing significantly between any two time points under a Poisson model with p below 0.0001. TCR abundances were normalised to the total number of TCRs sequenced in each sample and reported as counts per million. TRAV1-2 paired with TRAJ12, TRAJ20 or TRAJ33 defined MAIT TCRs, while TRAV10 paired with TRAJ18 defined iNKT TCRs. VDJdb, accessed on 1 November 2021, was searched for TCRs annotated for CMV, EBV and SARS-CoV-2, and TCRs annotated for more than one antigen were excluded. TCRdb cleaned the public reads at Q25 with fastp, built clones with MiXCR and kept in-frame beta chains. CDR3 protein duplicates are merged, each entry listing the most common genes and DNA. The authors' filters were not applied to this entry. The sample contains tens of thousands of distinct CDR3 sequences, around 13% of them found a single time. Approximately 1.1% of the sample goes to the ten largest clones.

The specimen sequenced was whole blood. The rearrangement joined TRBV7-2 to TRBJ2-3; TRBD2 agrees with 10 junctional bases. The clonotype was recovered from an adult who was a healthcare worker with PCR-confirmed SARS-CoV-2 infection or an uninfected control (not recorded which). The base sequence is TGTGCCAGCAGCCCAAGGACTAGCGGAAACACAGATACGCAGTATTTT. Translation gives CASSPRTSGNTDTQYF.